This TCR beta chain was recorded in a study of T cell repertoires in cytomegalovirus infection. Across the whole study: Well-studied HLA-B-restricted epitopes and recently identified HLA-C-restricted epitopes of CMV were both used in the study. It can be stated that public TCR beta signatures indicated CMV infection as well as a matching HLA type. Study observations and caveats: Dominant in the ex vivo response were TCR beta clonotypes restricted by HLA-C and specific for CMV. The cumulative frequency of public TCR beta families identified carriers of CMV plus the relevant HLA.

Remarks on this clonotype: Its antigen is undetermined.

The CDR3 sequence is 14 residues long. The germline gives CDR1 MGHRA, CDR2 YSYEKL. V lost 1 base and J 4 bases, leaving 10 bases between the germline ends. Each CDR3 protein gets one entry after TCRdb re-called the reads with MiXCR. The sample holds roughly 170,000 distinct CDR3 sequences, roughly a fifth seen once. This TCR derives from a human donor in good health (CMV status not recorded). Some clones in this sample may be carry-over from other donors' samples. V is TRBV4-1 and J is TRBJ1-1; D not resolved. The sample consisted of CD8+ T cells from cultured PBMCs, taken from culture after CMV antigen stimulation. The CDR3 loop is CASSQVTSLTEAFF. The CDR3 DNA sequence: TGCGCCAGCAGCCAAGTCACCTCTCTCACTGAAGCTTTCTTT.